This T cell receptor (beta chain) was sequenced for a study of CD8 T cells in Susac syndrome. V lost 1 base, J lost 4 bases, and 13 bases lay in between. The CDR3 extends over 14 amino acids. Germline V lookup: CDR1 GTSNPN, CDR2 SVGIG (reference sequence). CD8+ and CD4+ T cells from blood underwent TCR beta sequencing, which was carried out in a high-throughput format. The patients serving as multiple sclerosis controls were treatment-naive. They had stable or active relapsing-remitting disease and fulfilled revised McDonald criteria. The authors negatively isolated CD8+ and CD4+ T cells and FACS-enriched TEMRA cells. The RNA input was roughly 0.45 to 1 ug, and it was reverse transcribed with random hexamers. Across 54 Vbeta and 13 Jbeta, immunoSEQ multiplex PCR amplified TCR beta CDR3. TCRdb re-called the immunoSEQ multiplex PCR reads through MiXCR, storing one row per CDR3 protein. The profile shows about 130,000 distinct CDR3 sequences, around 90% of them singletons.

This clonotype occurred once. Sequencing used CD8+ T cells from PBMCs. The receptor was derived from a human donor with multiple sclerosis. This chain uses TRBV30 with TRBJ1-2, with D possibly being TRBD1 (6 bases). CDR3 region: CAWSADSQAYGYTF. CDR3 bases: TGTGCCTGGAGTGCGGACAGCCAGGCCTATGGCTACACCTTC. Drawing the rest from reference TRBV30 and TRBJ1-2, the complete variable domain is SQTIHQWPATLVQPVGSPLSLECTVEGTSNPNLYWYRQAAGRGLQLLFYSVGIGQISSEVPQNLSASRPQDRQFILSSKKLLLSDSGFYLCAWSADSQAYGYTFGSGTRLTVV.